These 2 T cell receptor beta chains share one sample of origin, sequenced in a study of blood T cell repertoires in COVID-19. Produced via immunoSEQ multiplex PCR; TCRdb's table is partial and in-frame only. Here the sample spans some 32,000 clones, 88% being singletons. The sample consisted of peripheral blood. The receptors originated from a human donor in a cohort sampled during active COVID-19.

The rearrangement uses TRBV5-1 and TRBJ1-4, with no clear D. The CDR3 runs 15 residues. Germline assignment: CDR1 SGHRS and CDR2 YFSETQ. Trimming removed 4 bases at V and 8 bases at J, with 18 bases between. This chain's CDR3 is CASSTSSQAEEKLFF. The CDR3 region has the DNA TGCGCCAGCAGCACCTCATCGCAGGCCGAAGAAAAACTGTTTTTT.

This chain uses TRBV3-1 (or the pseudogene TRBV3-2) with TRBJ2-1; 8 bases line up with TRBD2. The CDR3 totals 17 residues. Unmatched junction bases numbered 13, after V lost 3 bases and J lost 6 bases. CDR1 LGHDT and CDR2 YNNKEL come from the germline V gene (reference sequence). The CDR3: CASSHTAGAFVRNEQFF. The CDR3 DNA reads as TGTGCCAGCAGCCATACAGCGGGGGCCTTCGTACGCAATGAGCAGTTCTTC.